A single sample is the source of the 18 T cell receptor beta chains below, sequenced in a study of shared clonotypes between healthy human individuals. Profiled with immunoSEQ multiplex PCR; TCRdb holds only in-frame clones, not every one. The sample shows millions of clones, approximately 95% of them seen only once. The specimen sequenced was naive CD4+ T cells sorted from blood. Sample subset: CD45RA+ positively selected. These receptors were taken from a man younger than 35 in good health.

The chain couples TRBV5-6 to TRBJ2-3, with D perhaps TRBD1 (5 bases). Germline V gives CDR1 SGHDT, CDR2 YYEEEE. The CDR3 consists of 14 residues. Trimming shortened V by 4 bases and J by 5 bases, and 14 bases separated the two germline ends. CDR3 sequence (DNA): TGTGCCAGCAGCGGCAGGGTAGATGAAGATACGCAGTATTTT. Residues: CASSGRVDEDTQYF.

Written as DNA, the CDR3 is TGTGCCAGCAGTCCCGGACACAATGAGCAGTTCTTC. This sequence encodes CASSPGHNEQFF. The gene calls are TRBV6-1 and TRBJ2-1; unclear D gene. This CDR3 is built from 12 residues. The germline V gene encodes CDR1 MNHNS and CDR2 SASEGT. Deletions cut 5 bases from V and 5 bases from J, with 7 bases between.

The chain has TRBV5-6 and TRBJ2-5, with D hard to call. CDR1 and CDR2 from the germline V gene are SGHDT and YYEEEE. Trimming removed 3 bases from V and 1 base from J, with 10 bases in between. This CDR3 contains 14 residues. CDR3 sequence: CASSSTSVQETQYF. The CDR3 DNA is TGTGCCAGCAGCTCGACCTCTGTCCAAGAGACCCAGTACTTC.

The rearrangement joins TRBV5-1 to TRBJ2-3; D might be TRBD2 (5 bases). The ends were cut back, 1 base at V and 4 bases at J, with 13 bases in the middle. Germline values: CDR1 SGHRS, CDR2 YFSETQ. The CDR3 is 15 amino acids. DNA of the CDR3: TGCGCCAGCAGCTTGCGAAGCGGCAGCCCAGATACGCAGTATTTT. Its protein product is CASSLRSGSPDTQYF.

The gene calls are TRBV6-6 and TRBJ2-3; 10 nucleotides agree with TRBD2. Germline CDR1 reads MNHNY; CDR2 reads SVGAGI (reference sequence). The CDR3 is 15 residues long. The trim removed 6 bases at V and 0 bases at J, leaving 3 bases unmatched. CDR3 sequence: CASRQAGGSTDTQYF. The CDR3 DNA reads TGTGCCAGCAGACAAGCGGGGGGGAGCACAGATACGCAGTATTTT.

CDR3 nucleotides: TGTGCCATCAGTTCAGGGACCCACGAGCAGTACTTC. Translating gives CAISSGTHEQYF. The chain carries TRBV10-3 and TRBJ2-7; D is possibly TRBD1 or TRBD2 (5 bases each). Trimming shortened V by 5 bases and J by 5 bases, and 10 bases separated the two germline ends. The CDR3 totals 12 residues. Germline V gene data show CDR1 as ENHRY and CDR2 as SYGVKD.

This sequence joins TRBV6-5 and TRBJ1-6; 9 nucleotides agree with TRBD1. The CDR3 length is 14 residues. Unmatched junction bases numbered 6, after V lost 8 bases and J lost 7 bases. Germline V gene sequence: CDR1 MNHEY, CDR2 SVGAGI. CDR3 in amino acids: CASGRQGDNSPLHF. DNA of the CDR3: TGTGCCAGCGGAAGACAGGGGGACAATTCACCCCTCCACTTT.

V gene TRBV28 combines with J gene TRBJ2-3, with 9 bases matching TRBD1. The length of the CDR3 is 15 residues. The J segment lost 3 bases and the V segment lost 5 bases, leaving 6 bases of the junction unmatched. Germline CDR1 is MDHEN and CDR2 is SYDVKM. As DNA, the CDR3 is TGTGCCAGCAGTGCCGGGACAGGGCAAACAGATACGCAGTATTTT. Amino acids: CASSAGTGQTDTQYF.

As concerns this clone: A much larger clone differs by one base, so this may be a read error. Other DNA sequences within the sample encode an identical CDR3. The chain joins TRBV18 to TRBJ2-7; D not resolved. The V and J ends lost 2 bases and 6 bases respectively, with 5 bases between them. The CDR3 contains 11 residues. CDR1 and CDR2 (germline): KGHSH, LQKENI. The CDR3 loop reads CASSPGVEQYF. CDR3 DNA sequence: TGTGCCAGCTCACCAGGGGTCGAGCAGTACTTC.

Many counts were recorded for this clone. The V call is TRBV28, the J call TRBJ1-2, with D tentatively TRBD1 (6 bases). Germline V gene sequence: CDR1 MDHEN, CDR2 SYDVKM. The germline V and J ends were trimmed by 7 bases and 6 bases, with 18 bases remaining between them. The CDR3 has 14 residues. This CDR3 is CASTVGQGMDGYTF. Written as DNA, the CDR3 is TGTGCCAGCACCGTTGGGCAGGGGATGGATGGCTACACCTTC.

This clone was counted once. Other nucleotide sequences in the sample specify the same CDR3. The chain links TRBV5-4 to TRBJ2-7; D is perhaps TRBD2 (5 bases). Germline lookup yields CDR1 SGHNT and CDR2 YYREEE (reference sequence). V was pared by 4 bases and J by 2 bases, with 7 bases between. There are 12 residues in the CDR3. CDR3 DNA sequence: TGTGCCAGCAGCCGGGATACCTACGAGCAGTACTTC. Protein sequence: CASSRDTYEQYF.

The rearrangement uses TRBV5-1 and TRBJ2-3, with D possibly being TRBD1 (5 bases). There are 15 residues in the CDR3. V was pared by 1 base and J by 6 bases, with 15 bases between. The germline gives CDR1 SGHRS, CDR2 YFSETQ. The CDR3 region has the DNA TGCGCCAGCAGCTTGCTGAGACAGCCTATGGATACGCAGTATTTT. Its translation is CASSLLRQPMDTQYF.

The chain employs TRBV5-4 and TRBJ1-1; D gene uncertain. This CDR3 has 11 amino acids. In germline, CDR1 is SGHNT, CDR2 YYREEE (reference sequence). Trimming cost V 0 bases and J 7 bases, with 4 bases left between them. The CDR3 bases are TGTGCCAGCAGCTTGGGAATTGAAGCTTTCTTT. Its translation: CASSLGIEAFF.

This clone was detected a few times. This chain links TRBV6-5 with TRBJ1-4; maybe TRBD1 (5 bases). The CDR3 runs 16 residues. V lost 0 bases, J lost 8 bases, and 16 bases lay in between. The V gene's germline CDR1 is MNHEY and CDR2 SVGAGI. The CDR3 DNA reads as TGTGCCAGCAGTTACTCGGTTGTCCAGGGAAGGGAAAAACTGTTTTTT. This sequence encodes CASSYSVVQGREKLFF.

This chain connects TRBV18 to TRBJ2-5, with 7 positions matching TRBD1. This CDR3 region has 17 residues. Per germline, CDR1 KGHSH and CDR2 LQKENI. V lost 1 base to trimming and J lost 5 bases; unmatched junction nucleotides: 13. CDR3 in amino acids: CASSPLGLTGRLETQYF. DNA of the CDR3: TGTGCCAGCTCACCACTAGGCCTGACAGGGCGATTGGAGACCCAGTACTTC.

V and J are TRBV2 and TRBJ1-6; D not certain. The CDR3 consists of 13 residues. The V and J ends lost 8 bases and 7 bases respectively, with 12 bases between them. Germline CDR1 SNHLY, CDR2 FYNNEI. Here the CDR3 reads CASHGEGNSPLHF. CDR3 coding DNA: TGTGCCAGCCATGGAGAAGGCAATTCACCCCTCCACTTT.

This chain joins TRBV4-1 and TRBJ1-3; no definite D call. Trimming shortened V by 0 bases and J by 10 bases, and 10 bases separated the two germline ends. Germline V gene lookup returns CDR1 MGHRA and CDR2 YSYEKL. The CDR3 contains 13 residues. The CDR3 spells CASSQDPQRTIYF. CDR3 coding DNA: TGCGCCAGCAGCCAAGATCCCCAACGGACCATATATTTT.

V usage is TRBV11-2 and J usage is TRBJ2-5; unclear D gene. From germline, CDR1 is SGHAT and CDR2 FQNNGV. V lost 0 bases and J 4 bases, leaving 9 bases between the germline ends. The CDR3 extends over 14 amino acids. The CDR3 region has the DNA TGTGCCAGCAGCTTAGATGGCCTCGGAGAGACCCAGTACTTC. Translated: CASSLDGLGETQYF.